This T cell receptor beta chain was retrieved from a study of blood T cell repertoires in COVID-19. TCRdb keeps only in-frame clones here, not all; method: immunoSEQ multiplex PCR. The sample contains over 300,000 clones, around 85% of which appear only once. The CDR3 contains 12 residues. Germline V CDR1 and CDR2: MNHEY, SMNVEV (reference sequence). The germline V and J ends were trimmed by 0 bases and 8 bases, with 7 bases remaining between them. The V and J genes are TRBV27 and TRBJ1-2; D is perhaps TRBD1 (5 bases). Sequencing used peripheral blood. The clonotype comes from a human donor in a cohort sampled during active COVID-19. In nucleotides, the CDR3 is TGTGCCAGCAGTTTATCAGGGGTCGGCTACACCTTC. Translated: CASSLSGVGYTF.